Each of the 10 T cell receptor beta chains below was sequenced from the same sample in a study of CD8 T cells in Susac syndrome (dated by TCRdb to the late 2010s). Library prep was done by the immunoSEQ multiplex PCR assay. RNA was extracted using the RNeasy kit, and roughly 0.5 to 1 ug of the RNA was reverse transcribed with random hexamers. TCRdb passed the public sequencing reads through fastp at Q25 and MiXCR, retaining productive beta sequences. Every entry covers one CDR3 protein and lists the most common genes and DNA from its rows. The sample profile shows 130,000 or so distinct CDR3 sequences; roughly 94% of them were found once. About 0.28% of the sample rests with the top ten. Input material: CD8+ T cells from PBMCs. The receptors derive from a human donor with Susac syndrome.

V and J are TRBV29-1 and TRBJ2-2, with D tentatively TRBD2 (6 bases). CDR3 length: 16 amino acids. With 3 bases removed from V and 4 bases from J, the gap between germline ends came to 18 bases. Germline values: CDR1 SQVTM, CDR2 ANQGSEA. The DNA of the CDR3 is TGCAGCGTTGATGGGTCGGTGGAGGGTAGCACCGGGGAGCTGTTTTTT. Amino acid sequence: CSVDGSVEGSTGELFF.

The chain couples TRBV4-1 to TRBJ1-2, with D unresolved. V lost 0 bases and J 4 bases, leaving 9 bases between the germline ends. The CDR3 runs to 14 residues. The germline V gene encodes CDR1 MGHRA and CDR2 YSYEKL. CDR3: CASSQDDGFYGYTF. CDR3 in DNA: TGCGCCAGCAGCCAAGACGACGGATTCTATGGCTACACCTTC.

The V call is TRBV12-3 or TRBV12-4, the J call TRBJ1-1; D is perhaps TRBD1 (6 bases). The CDR3 contains 13 residues. The germline V and J ends were trimmed by 1 base and 5 bases, with 8 bases remaining between them. CDR3 nucleotide sequence: TGTGCCAGCAGTTTAGGTACAGGGACTGAAGCTTTCTTT. Its protein product is CASSLGTGTEAFF.

The rearrangement links TRBV9 to TRBJ2-1; D call uncertain. V was shortened by 3 bases and J by 2 bases, with 9 bases between the two germline ends. The CDR3 loop spans 14 amino acids. Germline V gene sequence: CDR1 SGDLS, CDR2 YYNGEE. The CDR3 loop reads CASSALDTYNEQFF. The CDR3 coding sequence is TGTGCCAGCAGCGCTTTAGATACCTACAATGAGCAGTTCTTC. Complete variable domain (other parts from reference TRBV9 and TRBJ2-1): DSGVTQTPKHLITATGQRVTLRCSPRSGDLSVYWYQQSLDQGLQFLIQYYNGEERAKGNILERFSAQQFPDLHSELNLSSLELGDSALYFCASSALDTYNEQFFGPGTRLTVL.

The gene calls are TRBV29-1 and TRBJ2-5; TRBD2 agrees at 7 bases. Unmatched junction bases numbered 7, after V lost 5 bases and J lost 4 bases. From germline, CDR1 is SQVTM and CDR2 ANQGSEA. The CDR3 is made up of 13 amino acids. The CDR3 is CSVLQGGRETQYF. DNA of the CDR3: TGCAGCGTTTTGCAGGGAGGGCGAGAGACCCAGTACTTC. Drawing the rest from reference TRBV29-1 and TRBJ2-5, the complete variable domain is SAVISQKPSRDICQRGTSLTIQCQVDSQVTMMFWYRQQPGQSLTLIATANQGSEATYESGFVIDKFPISRPNLTFSTLTVSNMSPEDSSIYLCSVLQGGRETQYFGPGTRLLVL.

The chain uses TRBV4-2 and TRBJ2-7; D not resolved. V was trimmed by 3 bases and J by 6 bases, leaving 9 bases between them. The CDR3 consists of 12 residues. Germline values: CDR1 LGHNA, CDR2 YNFKEQ. CDR3 protein: CASSQWVGEQYF. The CDR3 nucleotides read TGTGCCAGCAGCCAGTGGGTTGGCGAGCAGTACTTC.

This chain joins TRBV29-1 and TRBJ2-1; 7 positions agree with TRBD2. The CDR3 totals 13 residues. Unmatched junction bases numbered 6, after V lost 3 bases and J lost 7 bases. The germline gives CDR1 SQVTM, CDR2 ANQGSEA. DNA of the CDR3: TGCAGCGTTGAGCGGGGGAGAAGGAATGAGCAGTTCTTC. Protein sequence: CSVERGRRNEQFF.

This clonotype was counted once. The chain couples TRBV12-3 or TRBV12-4 to TRBJ1-1; tentatively, D is TRBD1 (5 bases). This CDR3 contains 10 residues. V shed 11 bases and J shed 2 bases, with 6 bases lying between them. The CDR3 DNA follows: TGTGCCGGGGGAAACACTGAAGCTTTCTTT. Translation gives CAGGNTEAFF.

This sequence joins TRBV15 and TRBJ2-1; D uncertain. V was clipped by 1 base and J by 2 bases, with 9 bases between them. This CDR3 has 15 amino acids. CDR1 is LNHNV and CDR2 is YYDKDF in the germline V gene (reference sequence). CDR3 coding DNA: TGTGCCACCAGCAGAGGTGGGCCTGCCTACAATGAGCAGTTCTTC. Translation gives CATSRGGPAYNEQFF.

This chain joins TRBV4-3 and TRBJ2-2; no reliable D call. Germline V lookup: CDR1 LGHNA, CDR2 YSLEER. The germline V and J ends were trimmed by 2 bases and 6 bases, with 7 bases remaining between them. The length of the CDR3 is 13 residues. The CDR3 here is CASSQMSPGELFF. The CDR3, as DNA: TGCGCCAGCAGCCAAATGTCCCCCGGGGAGCTGTTTTTT.